What follows describes a single TCR beta chain. These data come from a study of blood T cell repertoires in COVID-19. Overall study: Sites in the United States, Italy and Spain provided acute and convalescent COVID-19 samples.

The repertoire was sequenced with immunoSEQ multiplex PCR; TCRdb's copy has only in-frame clones and lacks some. The sample holds about 220,000 clones, approximately 83% seen once. With 0 bases clipped from V and 1 base from J, the junction kept 3 bases outside the gene matches. Germline V lookup: CDR1 LGHNA, CDR2 YSLEER. This CDR3 contains 17 residues. The chain recombines TRBV4-3 with TRBJ2-7; 13 nucleotides match TRBD2. The receptor comes from a woman aged 45 to 65 who had been exposed to COVID-19. The sample taken for sequencing was PBMCs or T cells enriched from blood (not recorded which). The CDR3 here is CASSQELAGGKSYEQYF. The CDR3 region has the DNA TGCGCCAGCAGCCAAGAACTAGCGGGGGGGAAGTCCTACGAGCAGTACTTC.